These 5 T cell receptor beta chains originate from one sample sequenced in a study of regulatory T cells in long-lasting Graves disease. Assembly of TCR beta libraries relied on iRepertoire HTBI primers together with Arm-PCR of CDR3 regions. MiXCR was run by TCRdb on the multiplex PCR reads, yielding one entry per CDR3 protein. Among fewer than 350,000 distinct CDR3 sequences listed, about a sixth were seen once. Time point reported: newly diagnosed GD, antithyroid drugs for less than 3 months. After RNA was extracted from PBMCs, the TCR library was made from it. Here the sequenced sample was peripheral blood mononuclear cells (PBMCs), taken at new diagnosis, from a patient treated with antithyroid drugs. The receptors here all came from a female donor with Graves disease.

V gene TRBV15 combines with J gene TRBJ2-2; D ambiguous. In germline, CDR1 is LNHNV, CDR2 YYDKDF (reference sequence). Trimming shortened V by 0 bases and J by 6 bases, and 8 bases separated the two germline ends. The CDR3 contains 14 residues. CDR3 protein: CATSRETDAGELFF. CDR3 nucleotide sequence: TGTGCCACCAGCAGAGAAACAGACGCCGGGGAGCTGTTTTTT.

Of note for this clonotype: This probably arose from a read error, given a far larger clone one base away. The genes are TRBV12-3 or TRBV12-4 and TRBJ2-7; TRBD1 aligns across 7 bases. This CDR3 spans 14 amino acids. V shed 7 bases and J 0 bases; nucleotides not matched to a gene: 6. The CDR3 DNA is TGTGCCAGCACGGCCGGGGACAGCTCCTACGAGCAGTACTTC. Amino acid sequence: CASTAGDSSYEQYF.

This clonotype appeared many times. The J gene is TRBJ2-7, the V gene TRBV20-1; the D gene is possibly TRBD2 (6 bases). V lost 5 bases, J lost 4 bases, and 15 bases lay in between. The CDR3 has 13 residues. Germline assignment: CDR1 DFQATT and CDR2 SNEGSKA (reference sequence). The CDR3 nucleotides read TGCAGTGCTCCCTACGGGAGTCGGTACGAGCAGTACTTC. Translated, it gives CSAPYGSRYEQYF.

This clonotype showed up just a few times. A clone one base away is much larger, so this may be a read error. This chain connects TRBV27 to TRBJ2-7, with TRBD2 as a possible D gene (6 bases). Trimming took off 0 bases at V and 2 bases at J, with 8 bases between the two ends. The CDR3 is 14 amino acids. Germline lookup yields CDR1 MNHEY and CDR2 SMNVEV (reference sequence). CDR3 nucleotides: TGTGCCAGCAGTTTATCGCGGGGTCCCTACGAGCAGTACTTC. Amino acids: CASSLSRGPYEQYF.

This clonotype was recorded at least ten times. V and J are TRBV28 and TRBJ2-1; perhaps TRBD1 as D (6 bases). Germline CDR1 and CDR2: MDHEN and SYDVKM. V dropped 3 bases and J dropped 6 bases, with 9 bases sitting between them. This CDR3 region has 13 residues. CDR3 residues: CASSFSGVNEQFF. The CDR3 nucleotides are TGTGCCAGCAGTTTTTCAGGGGTCAATGAGCAGTTCTTC.